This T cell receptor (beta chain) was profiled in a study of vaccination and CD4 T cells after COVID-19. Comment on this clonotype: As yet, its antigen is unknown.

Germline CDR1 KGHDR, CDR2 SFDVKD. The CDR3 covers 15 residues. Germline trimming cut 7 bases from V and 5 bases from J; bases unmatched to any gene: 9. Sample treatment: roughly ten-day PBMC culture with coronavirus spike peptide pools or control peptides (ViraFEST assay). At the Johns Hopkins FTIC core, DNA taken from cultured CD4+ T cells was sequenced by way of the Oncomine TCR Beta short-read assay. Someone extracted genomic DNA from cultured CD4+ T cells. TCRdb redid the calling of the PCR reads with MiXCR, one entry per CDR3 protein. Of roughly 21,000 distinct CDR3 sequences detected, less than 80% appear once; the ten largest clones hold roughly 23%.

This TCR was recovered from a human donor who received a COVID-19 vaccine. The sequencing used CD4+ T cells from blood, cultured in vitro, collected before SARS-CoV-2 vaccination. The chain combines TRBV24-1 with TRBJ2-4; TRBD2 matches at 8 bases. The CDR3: CATSSFRGGENIQYF. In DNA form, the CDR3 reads TGTGCCACCAGCTCATTCCGGGGGGGGGAAAACATTCAGTACTTC.